The clone carrying this TCR beta chain was recorded once. Its target is not known. The data were produced by immunoSEQ multiplex PCR, yet TCRdb's version contains in-frame clones alone and is incomplete. The table has about 45,000 clones, over 75% seen once. The CDR3 loop spans 14 amino acids. Germline assignment: CDR1 MNHNS and CDR2 SASEGT. V was clipped by 6 bases and J by 0 bases, with 9 bases between them. These data come from a study of lymphopenia after photon versus proton radiotherapy. Overall study findings and caveats: Relative stability marked proton patients; photon patients lost diversity and naive cells.

The input for sequencing was peripheral blood, taken from a patient treated with photon-based radiotherapy. The receptor was derived from a man in his forties with gastric cancer. V usage is TRBV6-1 and J usage is TRBJ1-3; no clear D. The CDR3, as DNA: TGTGCCAGCAGGGGAGGATTCTCTGGAAACACCATATATTTT. It codes for CASRGGFSGNTIYF.